This T cell receptor beta chain was recovered during a study of T cell changes during pregnancy in multiple sclerosis (dated by TCRdb to the late 2010s). About the investigation overall: In women with multiple sclerosis, the researchers looked at how the T cell repertoire shifted as pregnancy progressed.

In regard to this clone: What antigen it recognizes has not been identified. There are no base qualities to consult, and no much larger clone falls within one base.

Library construction relied on the immunoSEQ multiplex PCR assay. The table was pulled from immuneACCESS by TCRdb, which kept in-frame rearrangements only. Such tables lose some clones; where checked, under half of the loss comes from unresolved V genes, and the rest has no known cause. The table for this sample lists tens of thousands of clones; 90% of them were counted only once. Jointly, the top ten make up approximately 3% of the sample. The sequence was obtained from a female donor with multiple sclerosis, enrolled in a pregnancy study. Source: CD8+ T cells from peripheral blood mononuclear cells, taken before pregnancy.

The nucleotide sequence reads as follows: TGTGCCAGCAGCTTAACTCCAGCGGGTGCTAGCACAGATACGCAGTATTTT. This gives the protein CASSLTPAGASTDTQYF. Recombination connected TRBV7-3 to TRBJ2-3; the D gene is perhaps TRBD2, from 6 matching bases. The CDR3 goes from the cysteine to the phenylalanine over 17 residues. The DNA shown is the 51-base CDR3, in frame from base 1. The junction carries 13 bases between V and J, which are trimmed by 0 bases and 0 bases respectively. The germline V gene yields SGHTA for CDR1 and FQGTGA for CDR2.